This T cell receptor (beta chain) came from a study of control samples from healthy donors and cancer patients. Clones were read by immunoSEQ multiplex PCR, and TCRdb kept only the in-frame ones, dropping some. The sample shows fewer than 200,000 clones, roughly nine tenths of them seen only once. Trimming shortened V by 2 bases and J by 7 bases, and 3 bases separated the two germline ends. This CDR3 has 12 residues. The germline gives CDR1 MNHEY, CDR2 SVGEGT. V and J are TRBV6-2 or TRBV6-3 and TRBJ1-6; unclear D gene. The sequenced material came from blood. The TCR sequence derives from a man younger than 45 in good health. The CDR3 is CASSYVNSPLHF. The CDR3 DNA reads TGTGCCAGCAGTTACGTCAATTCACCCCTCCACTTT.